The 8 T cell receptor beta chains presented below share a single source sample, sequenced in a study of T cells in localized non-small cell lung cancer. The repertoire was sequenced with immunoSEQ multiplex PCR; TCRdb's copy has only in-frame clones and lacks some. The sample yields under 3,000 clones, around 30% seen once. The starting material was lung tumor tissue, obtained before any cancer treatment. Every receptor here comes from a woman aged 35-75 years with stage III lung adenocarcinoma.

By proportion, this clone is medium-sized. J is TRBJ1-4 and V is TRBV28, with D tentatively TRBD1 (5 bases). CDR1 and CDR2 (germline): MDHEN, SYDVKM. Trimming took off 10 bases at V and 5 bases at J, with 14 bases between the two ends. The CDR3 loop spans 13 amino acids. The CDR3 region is CATHGTRNEKLFF. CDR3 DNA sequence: TGTGCCACCCACGGGACTCGGAATGAAAAACTGTTTTTT.

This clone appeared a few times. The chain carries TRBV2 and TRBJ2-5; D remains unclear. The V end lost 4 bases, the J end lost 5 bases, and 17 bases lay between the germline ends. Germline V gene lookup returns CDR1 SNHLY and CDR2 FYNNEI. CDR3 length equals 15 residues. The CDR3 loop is CASSGEHYAGETQYF. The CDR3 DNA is TGTGCCAGCAGTGGAGAGCACTACGCAGGCGAGACCCAGTACTTC. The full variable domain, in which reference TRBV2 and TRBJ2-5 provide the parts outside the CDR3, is EPEVTQTPSHQVTQMGQEVILRCVPISNHLYFYWYRQILGQKVEFLVSFYNNEISEKSEIFDDQFSVERPDGSNFTLKIRSTKLEDSAMYFCASSGEHYAGETQYFGPGTRLLVL.

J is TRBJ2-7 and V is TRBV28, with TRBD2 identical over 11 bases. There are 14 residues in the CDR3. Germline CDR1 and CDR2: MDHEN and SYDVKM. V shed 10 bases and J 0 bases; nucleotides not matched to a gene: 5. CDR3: CATRTSGFSYEQYF. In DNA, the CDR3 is TGTGCCACCCGGACTAGCGGGTTCTCCTACGAGCAGTACTTC.

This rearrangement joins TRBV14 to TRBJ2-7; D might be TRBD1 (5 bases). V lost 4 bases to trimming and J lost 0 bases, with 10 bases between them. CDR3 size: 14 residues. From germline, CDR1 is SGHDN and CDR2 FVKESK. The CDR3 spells CASSPQGISYEQYF. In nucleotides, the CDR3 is TGTGCCAGCAGCCCCCAGGGTATCTCCTACGAGCAGTACTTC.

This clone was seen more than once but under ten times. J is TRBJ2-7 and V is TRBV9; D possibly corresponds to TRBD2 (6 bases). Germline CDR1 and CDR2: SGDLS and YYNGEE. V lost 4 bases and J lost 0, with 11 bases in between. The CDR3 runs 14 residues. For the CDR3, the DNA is TGTGCCAGCAGCCGAGGAGGGGCCTCCTACGAGCAGTACTTC. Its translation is CASSRGGASYEQYF.

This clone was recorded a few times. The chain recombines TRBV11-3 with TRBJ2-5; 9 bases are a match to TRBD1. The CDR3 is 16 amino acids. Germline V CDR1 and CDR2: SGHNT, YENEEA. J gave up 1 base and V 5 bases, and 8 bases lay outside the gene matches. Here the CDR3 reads CASSTWTGETQETQYF. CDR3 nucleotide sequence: TGTGCCAGCAGCACCTGGACAGGGGAGACCCAAGAGACCCAGTACTTC.

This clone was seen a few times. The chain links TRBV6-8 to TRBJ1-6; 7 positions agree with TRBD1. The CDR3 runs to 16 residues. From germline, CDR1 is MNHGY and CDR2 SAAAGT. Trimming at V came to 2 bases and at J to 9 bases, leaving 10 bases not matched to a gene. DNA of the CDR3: TGTGCCAGCAGTTACGGTGGACAGGCGGGGGGTTCACCCCTCCACTTT. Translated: CASSYGGQAGGSPLHF.

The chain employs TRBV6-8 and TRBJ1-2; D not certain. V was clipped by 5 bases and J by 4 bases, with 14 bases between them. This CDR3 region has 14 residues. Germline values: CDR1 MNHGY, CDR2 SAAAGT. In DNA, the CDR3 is TGTGCCAGCAGTCCCCTGGGCCCAGGCTATGGCTACACCTTC. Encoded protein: CASSPLGPGYGYTF.